These 29 T cell receptor beta chains originate from one sample sequenced in a study of beta chain features in type 1 diabetes. Study observations and caveats: Among all four CD4+ subsets, Type 1 diabetes patients had TCRB CDR3s that were moderately but significantly shorter.

Their cognate antigens are unknown. TCRB transcripts that were expressed got sequenced, as all of the isolated RNA had been reverse transcribed. Sequencing was performed with immunoSEQ multiplex PCR; in TCRdb, only in-frame clones are kept and a portion is missing. The data show roughly 250,000 clones, roughly 22% seen once. The sample was naive CD4+ T cells from blood. The receptor set was obtained from a middle-aged woman with type 1 diabetes.

This clone was seen a handful of times. The V call is TRBV19, the J call TRBJ2-4; no clear D gene. The CDR3 consists of 11 residues. The germline V gene has CDR1 LNHDA and CDR2 SQIVND (reference sequence). Deletions cut 4 bases from V and 5 bases from J, with 3 bases between. Here the CDR3 DNA reads TGTGCCAGTAGTACCGAAAACATTCAGTACTTC. Encoded protein: CASSTENIQYF.

The CDR3 coding sequence is TGTGCCAGCAGCTTAGCGCTAACCGCCCCCTATGGCTACACCTTC. Translating gives CASSLALTAPYGYTF. The rearrangement links TRBV7-2 to TRBJ1-2, with D uncertain. This CDR3 contains 15 residues. Trimming removed 0 bases at V and 4 bases at J, with 12 bases between. CDR1 is SGHTA and CDR2 is FQGNSA in the germline V gene.

CDR3 in amino acids: CATSTGTGFDEQYF. CDR3 DNA: TGTGCCACCAGCACCGGGACAGGGTTCGACGAGCAGTACTTC. The rearrangement links TRBV15 to TRBJ2-7, with 9 bases matching TRBD1. V lost 4 bases, J lost 5 bases, and 6 bases stayed unmatched. The CDR3 length is 14 residues. Germline V gives CDR1 LNHNV, CDR2 YYDKDF (reference sequence).

This clone came up a few times. The J gene is TRBJ1-2, the V gene TRBV7-9, with D uncertain. V was pared by 1 base and J by 4 bases, with 10 bases between. Germline CDR1 is SEHNR and CDR2 is FQNEAQ (reference sequence). The CDR3 extends over 14 amino acids. The CDR3 is CASSLEAGFYGYTF. Written as DNA, the CDR3 is TGTGCCAGCAGCTTAGAGGCGGGGTTCTATGGCTACACCTTC.

V and J are TRBV6-6 and TRBJ1-2; TRBD1 might be the D (6 bases). The ends were cut back, 5 bases at V and 3 bases at J, with 16 bases in the middle. This CDR3 contains 15 residues. Germline V gives CDR1 MNHNY, CDR2 SVGAGI (reference sequence). The CDR3 reads CASSPQRTGYYGYTF. CDR3 DNA: TGTGCCAGCAGTCCACAGAGAACAGGGTACTATGGCTACACCTTC.

This clone occurred a few times. This chain joins TRBV5-4 and TRBJ2-3; tentatively, D is TRBD2 (6 bases). The CDR3 is made up of 16 amino acids. Trimming stripped 0 bases from V and 0 bases from J, with 11 bases between. Germline lookup yields CDR1 SGHNT and CDR2 YYREEE (reference sequence). CDR3 bases: TGTGCCAGCAGCTTGGTGCCGCGGGGTAGCACAGATACGCAGTATTTT. This codes for CASSLVPRGSTDTQYF.

The gene calls are TRBV5-6 and TRBJ2-5; tentatively, D is TRBD2 (6 bases). Looked up from germline, CDR1 is SGHDT and CDR2 is YYEEEE. This CDR3 region has 14 residues. Trimming cost V 4 bases and J 5 bases, with 15 bases left between them. The CDR3 DNA reads TGTGCCAGCAGCACTTCACAGGAGGGCGAGACCCAGTACTTC. Amino acids: CASSTSQEGETQYF.

The chain is built from TRBV4-1 and TRBJ2-5; 8 bases match TRBD2. The CDR3 contains 14 residues. V dropped 4 bases and J dropped 5; count of bases not matched to a gene: 6. CDR1 MGHRA and CDR2 YSYEKL come from the germline V gene. Here the CDR3 reads CASSPGLALETQYF. The CDR3 coding sequence is TGCGCCAGCAGCCCTGGACTAGCATTGGAGACCCAGTACTTC.

This clone was seen more than once but under ten times. V usage is TRBV4-3 and J usage is TRBJ1-1; possible D gene TRBD1, 5 bases. The CDR3 is 12 residues long. Trimming took off 0 bases at V and 8 bases at J, with 7 bases between the two ends. From germline, CDR1 is LGHNA and CDR2 YSLEER. CDR3 region: CASSQDRAEAFF. CDR3 DNA: TGCGCCAGCAGCCAAGACAGGGCGGAAGCTTTCTTT.

The J gene is TRBJ2-5, the V gene TRBV9; D might be TRBD1 (6 bases). There are 15 residues in the CDR3. Deletions cut 4 bases from V and 0 bases from J, with 13 bases between. Germline CDR1 SGDLS, CDR2 YYNGEE. CDR3 sequence (DNA): TGTGCCAGCAGCCCCAGACAGGCCCACCAAGAGACCCAGTACTTC. Amino acids: CASSPRQAHQETQYF.

The chain has TRBV7-9 and TRBJ2-3; a weak D match, TRBD1 (5 bases). Germline assignment: CDR1 SEHNR and CDR2 FQNEAQ (reference sequence). The CDR3 extends over 15 amino acids. Trimming pared 4 bases from V and 0 bases from J, leaving 11 bases between. The CDR3 protein is CASSSSRGSTDTQYF. The CDR3 DNA follows: TGTGCCAGCAGCTCCTCTAGGGGAAGCACAGATACGCAGTATTTT.

This chain joins TRBV28 and TRBJ2-1, with 10 nucleotides matching TRBD1. Germline loops: CDR1 MDHEN, CDR2 SYDVKM. The CDR3 covers 16 residues. V lost 4 bases to trimming and J lost 5 bases; unmatched junction nucleotides: 8. The CDR3: CASSSPDRGLNNEQFF. The CDR3 DNA reads TGTGCCAGCAGTTCACCCGACAGGGGGCTCAACAATGAGCAGTTCTTC. Using reference TRBV28 and TRBJ2-1 for the parts outside the CDR3, the full variable domain is DVKVTQSSRYLVKRTGEKVFLECVQDMDHENMFWYRQDPGLGLRLIYFSYDVKMKEKGDIPEGYSVSREKKERFSLILESASTNQTSMYLCASSSPDRGLNNEQFFGPGTRLTVL.

The V call is TRBV5-1, the J call TRBJ1-6; the match to TRBD1 covers 7 bases. Germline CDR1 reads SGHRS; CDR2 reads YFSETQ. V gave up 0 bases and J gave up 6 bases; unmatched junction bases: 6. The CDR3 has 16 residues. CDR3 region: CASSLGGDSRNSPLHF. CDR3 nucleotides: TGCGCCAGCAGCTTGGGAGGGGACAGCCGTAATTCACCCCTCCACTTT. The full variable domain, completed using reference TRBV5-1 and TRBJ1-6, is KAGVTQTPRYLIKTRGQQVTLSCSPISGHRSVSWYQQTPGQGLQFLFEYFSETQRNKGNFPGRFSGRQFSNSRSEMNVSTLELGDSALYLCASSLGGDSRNSPLHFGNGTRLTVT.

The V call is TRBV5-1, the J call TRBJ2-1, with D possibly matching TRBD1 (5 bases). The CDR3 consists of 15 residues. The germline gives CDR1 SGHRS, CDR2 YFSETQ. V lost 4 bases to trimming and J lost 5 bases, with 16 bases between them. The CDR3 spells CASSPLVGVNNEQFF. The CDR3 region has the DNA TGCGCCAGCAGCCCTTTGGTAGGGGTCAACAATGAGCAGTTCTTC.

This chain connects TRBV30 to TRBJ2-3, with TRBD2 matching over 7 bases. The CDR3 has 15 residues. Germline-derived CDR1 and CDR2 are GTSNPN and SVGIG (reference sequence). Trimming removed 0 bases from V and 2 bases from J; junction bases left unmatched: 5. The CDR3 protein is CAWSVRRENTDTQYF. The CDR3 DNA follows: TGTGCCTGGAGTGTACGGCGGGAGAACACAGATACGCAGTATTTT.

This clone was counted between two and nine times. The chain links TRBV7-2 to TRBJ2-7; 7 bases line up with TRBD1. The CDR3 length is 12 residues. CDR1 is SGHTA and CDR2 is FQGNSA in the germline V gene. Trimming at V came to 4 bases and at J to 3 bases, leaving 0 bases not matched to a gene. The CDR3 DNA reads as TGTGCCAGCAGCTGGGACAGCTACGAGCAGTACTTC. Amino acids: CASSWDSYEQYF.

This clone was seen more than once but under ten times. The rearrangement uses TRBV30 and TRBJ2-5; the match to TRBD1 covers 8 bases. There are 13 residues in the CDR3. The germline V gene encodes CDR1 GTSNPN and CDR2 SVGIG (reference sequence). V shed 1 base and J 4 bases; nucleotides not matched to a gene: 2. In DNA form, the CDR3 reads TGTGCCTGGAGTGGAACAGGGGGAGAGACCCAGTACTTC. It translates to CAWSGTGGETQYF. Looking up the rest from reference TRBV30 and TRBJ2-5 gives the full variable domain: SQTIHQWPATLVQPVGSPLSLECTVEGTSNPNLYWYRQAAGRGLQLLFYSVGIGQISSEVPQNLSASRPQDRQFILSSKKLLLSDSGFYLCAWSGTGGETQYFGPGTRLLVL.

This clone has more than one count but fewer than ten. This rearrangement joins TRBV7-2 to TRBJ2-5; TRBD2 might be the D (7 bases). Trimming stripped 1 base from V and 2 bases from J, with 11 bases between. The CDR3 has 15 amino acids. Germline loops: CDR1 SGHTA, CDR2 FQGNSA. The CDR3 DNA is TGTGCCAGCAGCTTAGTAGGGGGGGGGCAAGAGACCCAGTACTTC. Translated, it gives CASSLVGGGQETQYF.

V and J are TRBV29-1 and TRBJ1-1; 9 bases align to TRBD1. The CDR3 length is 13 residues. V shed 6 bases and J 5 bases; nucleotides not matched to a gene: 7. Germline V lookup: CDR1 SQVTM, CDR2 ANQGSEA. This CDR3 is CSVIQGAGTEAFF. Here the CDR3 DNA reads TGCAGCGTCATACAGGGGGCAGGGACTGAAGCTTTCTTT.

The chain recombines TRBV28 with TRBJ2-7, with D possibly TRBD1 on 6 matching bases. Germline lookup yields CDR1 MDHEN and CDR2 SYDVKM. With 11 bases removed from V and 1 base from J, the gap between germline ends came to 15 bases. CDR3 length: 13 amino acids. As DNA, the CDR3 is TGTGCCTCCACCGGGACACGATCCTACGAGCAGTACTTC. Translating it yields CASTGTRSYEQYF.

The chain joins TRBV9 to TRBJ2-3; no definite D call. CDR3 length equals 14 residues. CDR1 is SGDLS and CDR2 is YYNGEE in the germline V gene. The V end was cut by 4 bases, the J end by 1 base, with 10 bases between. CDR3 coding DNA: TGTGCCAGCAGCATGGGCCTTCGCACAGATACGCAGTATTTT. As protein: CASSMGLRTDTQYF.

This clone turned up a few times. The rearrangement uses TRBV29-1 and TRBJ2-1; a weak D match, TRBD2 (5 bases). In germline, CDR1 is SQVTM, CDR2 ANQGSEA. Trimming left V 3 bases short and J 7 bases short, with 10 bases between. The CDR3 length is 12 residues. The CDR3 loop reads CSVDGVSNEQFF. The CDR3 coding sequence is TGCAGCGTTGACGGGGTTTCTAATGAGCAGTTCTTC.

This clone showed up just a few times. The chain carries TRBV30 and TRBJ2-5, with 8 nucleotides matching TRBD1. The junction had 14 bases not matched to a gene; V was cut back by 3 bases and J by 5 bases. CDR1 is GTSNPN and CDR2 is SVGIG in the germline V gene (reference sequence). The CDR3 length is 16 residues. CDR3 protein: CAWSPPAGTGSETQYF. The CDR3 nucleotides are TGTGCCTGGAGCCCCCCGGCCGGGACAGGTTCGGAGACCCAGTACTTC.

V is TRBV15 and J is TRBJ2-7; no reliable D call. Germline lookup yields CDR1 LNHNV and CDR2 YYDKDF (reference sequence). Between the trimmed V and J ends, which lost 0 bases and 2 bases, there was a span of 5 bases. The CDR3 sequence is 13 residues long. The CDR3 nucleotides are TGTGCCACCAGCAGAGACCCCACCTACGAGCAGTACTTC. It translates to CATSRDPTYEQYF.

In DNA form, the CDR3 reads TGTGCCAGCGCCGGGACAGGGAATCAGCCCCAGCATTTT. The encoded protein is CASAGTGNQPQHF. The V gene is TRBV2, the J gene TRBJ1-5; TRBD1 aligns across 9 bases. Germline V lookup: CDR1 SNHLY, CDR2 FYNNEI. With 8 bases clipped from V and 4 bases from J, the junction kept 3 bases outside the gene matches. The CDR3 is made up of 13 amino acids.

This sequence joins TRBV5-1 and TRBJ2-3; 7 bases match TRBD1. This CDR3 is built from 15 residues. With 0 bases clipped from V and 4 bases from J, the junction kept 5 bases outside the gene matches. From germline, CDR1 is SGHRS and CDR2 YFSETQ. CDR3 sequence (DNA): TGCGCCAGCAGCTTGGAGTACAGGGGCGCAGATACGCAGTATTTT. Translated: CASSLEYRGADTQYF. The full variable domain, in which reference TRBV5-1 and TRBJ2-3 provide the parts outside the CDR3, is KAGVTQTPRYLIKTRGQQVTLSCSPISGHRSVSWYQQTPGQGLQFLFEYFSETQRNKGNFPGRFSGRQFSNSRSEMNVSTLELGDSALYLCASSLEYRGADTQYFGPGTRLTVL.

The rearrangement links TRBV5-1 to TRBJ1-1, with D hard to call. V lost 2 bases and J 6 bases, leaving 14 bases between the germline ends. The CDR3 has 14 residues. Looked up from germline, CDR1 is SGHRS and CDR2 is YFSETQ. CDR3: CASSLTHTDSEAFF. The CDR3 DNA sequence: TGCGCCAGCAGCTTAACCCACACCGACTCTGAAGCTTTCTTT.

The chain uses TRBV28 and TRBJ2-1, with TRBD2 identical over 8 bases. Trimming cost V 3 bases and J 4 bases; bases outside gene matches: 5. Germline lookup yields CDR1 MDHEN and CDR2 SYDVKM. The CDR3 sequence is 15 residues long. In DNA, the CDR3 is TGTGCCAGCAGTTTGTCTAGCGGGCCGTACAATGAGCAGTTCTTC. Amino acid sequence: CASSLSSGPYNEQFF.

The chain employs TRBV14 and TRBJ1-6, with D maybe TRBD1 (5 bases). V lost 8 bases and J 11 bases, leaving 16 bases between the germline ends. CDR1 and CDR2 from the germline V gene are SGHDN and FVKESK. The CDR3 consists of 13 residues. CDR3 protein: CASLQTRGTPLHF. CDR3 DNA sequence: TGTGCCAGCCTGCAGACGCGGGGGACACCCCTCCACTTT. Full variable domain (rest looked up from reference TRBV14 and TRBJ1-6): EAGVTQFPSHSVIEKGQTVTLRCDPISGHDNLYWYRRVMGKEIKFLLHFVKESKQDESGMPNNRFLAERTGGTYSTLKVQPAELEDSGVYFCASLQTRGTPLHFGNGTRLTVT.